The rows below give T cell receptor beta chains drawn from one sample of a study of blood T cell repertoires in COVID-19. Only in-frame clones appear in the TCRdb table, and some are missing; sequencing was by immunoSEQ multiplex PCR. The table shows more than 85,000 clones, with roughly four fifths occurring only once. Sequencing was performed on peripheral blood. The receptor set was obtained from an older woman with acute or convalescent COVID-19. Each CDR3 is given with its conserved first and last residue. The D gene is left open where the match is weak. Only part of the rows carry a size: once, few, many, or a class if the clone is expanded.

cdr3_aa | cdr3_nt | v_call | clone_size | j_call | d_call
CASSLGGRHNEQFF | TGTGCCAGCAGCTTAGGGGGGCGTCACAATGAGCAGTTCTTC | TRBV11-2 | few | TRBJ2-1 | -
CASSYEGWVRENSPLHF | TGTGCCAGCAGTTACGAGGGATGGGTCAGAGAGAATTCACCCCTCCACTTT | TRBV6-2/TRBV6-3 | - | TRBJ1-6 | -
CASTPQGGGGTQYF | TGTGCCAGCACCCCTCAGGGGGGCGGTGGGACCCAGTACTTC | TRBV5-4 | - | TRBJ2-5 | -
CASSVEVGLYHEQFF | TGTGCCAGCAGCGTAGAGGTGGGGCTATATCATGAGCAGTTCTTC | TRBV9 | - | TRBJ2-1 | -
CSARSGHEQYF | TGCAGTGCTAGGTCGGGTCACGAGCAGTACTTC | TRBV20-1 | - | TRBJ2-7 | -
CASSLAGADEKLFF | TGTGCCAGCAGCTTGGCAGGGGCGGATGAAAAACTGTTTTTT | TRBV5-8 | - | TRBJ1-4 | -
CATSGSGTDITQEQYF | TGTGCCACCAGTGGCTCCGGGACAGACATCACTCAGGAGCAGTATTTT | TRBV24-1 | - | TRBJ2-3 | TRBD1
CASSWTGTSTDTQYF | TGTGCCAGCAGCTGGACAGGGACTAGCACAGATACGCAGTATTTT | TRBV6-4 | - | TRBJ2-3 | TRBD1
CASSPQMDSLWDEQYF | TGTGCCAGCTCACCACAGATGGACAGCCTCTGGGACGAGCAGTACTTC | TRBV18 | - | TRBJ2-7 | -
CATSDASWGLNGYTF | TGTGCCACCAGTGATGCGAGCTGGGGGCTTAATGGCTACACCTTC | TRBV24-1 | - | TRBJ1-2 | -
CAWSGGSGTEAFF | TGTGCCTGGAGTGGAGGGTCGGGCACTGAAGCTTTCTTT | TRBV30 | - | TRBJ1-1 | -
CASSSAGFTDTQYF | TGTGCCTCTTCCTCAGCGGGGTTTACAGATACGCAGTATTTT | TRBV30 | - | TRBJ2-3 | TRBD2
CASSSRGYTIYF | TGTGCCAGCAGCTCTAGGGGTTACACCATATATTTT | TRBV7-8 | - | TRBJ1-3 | -
CASSLSWTGTEAFF | TGTGCCAGCAGCTTGAGTTGGACAGGTACTGAAGCTTTCTTT | TRBV5-6 | - | TRBJ1-1 | TRBD1
CASSQTGGGYIQYF | TGTGCCAGCAGCCAGACAGGGGGCGGATACATTCAGTACTTC | TRBV6-2/TRBV6-3 | few | TRBJ2-4 | TRBD1
CASSTRPTGGGEQYF | TGTGCCAGCAGCACTAGACCAACAGGGGGAGGCGAGCAGTACTTC | TRBV7-9 | - | TRBJ2-7 | TRBD1
CASSLGLAGDTQYF | TGTGCCAGCAGCTTAGGGCTAGCGGGGGATACGCAGTATTTT | TRBV7-9 | - | TRBJ2-3 | TRBD2
CASSLRFFSNQPQHF | TGTGCCAGCAGTTTACGGTTTTTTAGCAATCAGCCCCAGCATTTT | TRBV27 | - | TRBJ1-5 | -
CASSPGTRETQYF | TGCGCCAGCAGCCCGGGGACTAGGGAGACCCAGTACTTC | TRBV5-1 | - | TRBJ2-5 | TRBD2
CASSYRDRGGYTF | TGTGCCAGCAGTTACAGGGACAGGGGTGGCTACACCTTC | TRBV6-5 | - | TRBJ1-2 | TRBD1
CAISESTAGSPLHF | TGTGCCATCAGTGAGTCAACAGCGGGGTCACCCCTCCACTTT | TRBV10-3 | - | TRBJ1-6 | -
CASSFGSEAFF | TGTGCCAGCAGCTTTGGCAGTGAAGCTTTCTTT | TRBV11-2 | - | TRBJ1-1 | -
CTSSENRVHTEAFF | TGTACCAGCAGTGAAAACCGGGTGCACACTGAAGCTTTCTTT | TRBV6-1 | - | TRBJ1-1 | -
CASSSADTFEQYF | TGTGCCAGCAGTTCGGCAGACACTTTCGAGCAGTACTTC | TRBV6-2/TRBV6-3 | - | TRBJ2-7 | -
CASSLDLGAGEAFF | TGTGCCAGCAGCTTAGATCTGGGGGCCGGAGAGGCTTTCTTT | TRBV11-2 | - | TRBJ1-1 | -
CASSPPPDRITDTQYF | TGTGCCAGCAGCCCCCCCCCGGACAGGATCACAGATACGCAGTATTTT | TRBV28 | - | TRBJ2-3 | TRBD1
CASSGTSVYEQYF | TGTGCCAGCAGTGGGACTAGCGTCTACGAGCAGTACTTC | TRBV2 | - | TRBJ2-7 | TRBD2
CASSSFYTLPSYEQYF | TGCGCCAGCAGTTCCTTTTACACCTTACCCTCCTACGAGCAGTACTTC | TRBV4-3 | few | TRBJ2-7 | -
CASSLAGGLGTDTQYF | TGTGCCAGCAGTTTAGCGGGGGGGCTAGGCACAGATACGCAGTATTTT | TRBV9 | - | TRBJ2-3 | TRBD2
CASSFRATIHGYTF | TGTGCCAGCAGCTTCCGAGCCACCATCCATGGCTACACCTTC | TRBV7-8 | once | TRBJ1-2 | -
CASRDDRGHEQFF | TGTGCCAGCAGAGACGACAGGGGCCATGAGCAGTTCTTC | TRBV2 | - | TRBJ2-1 | TRBD1